The 4 T cell receptor beta chains in this list originate from one sample, sequenced in a study of blood T cell repertoires in COVID-19. The data were produced by immunoSEQ multiplex PCR, yet TCRdb's version contains in-frame clones alone and is incomplete. The data hold about 50,000 clones, with about 90% observed a single time. Sequenced sample: peripheral blood. The receptors were gathered from a human donor in a cohort sampled during active COVID-19.

This CDR3 reads CASNTVDRGEGSNQPQHF. As DNA, the CDR3 is TGTGCCAGCAACACAGTGGACAGGGGAGAAGGTAGCAATCAGCCCCAGCATTTT. The chain employs TRBV7-9 and TRBJ1-5, with 9 bases fitting TRBD1. This CDR3 contains 18 residues. Germline V gene lookup returns CDR1 SEHNR and CDR2 FQNEAQ (reference sequence). V lost 7 bases and J lost 0; bases outside the gene matches: 13.

This chain connects TRBV4-1 to TRBJ1-6; D is undetermined. The V end was cut by 4 bases, the J end by 9 bases, with 22 bases between. The V gene's germline CDR1 is MGHRA and CDR2 YSYEKL. This CDR3 is 17 amino acids long. The CDR3: CASSRASGVNFGSPLHF. Here the CDR3 DNA reads TGCGCCAGCAGCCGAGCCTCGGGTGTTAATTTTGGTTCACCCCTCCACTTT.

The sample holds one count of this clone. The chain uses TRBV27 and TRBJ2-7, with 7 bases lining up with TRBD1. The germline gives CDR1 MNHEY, CDR2 SMNVEV (reference sequence). Trimming at V came to 9 bases and at J to 4 bases, leaving 12 bases not matched to a gene. The CDR3 is 14 residues long. The DNA of the CDR3 is TGTGCCAGTCGATCGCCGGGACAGATATACGAGCAGTACTTC. This gives the protein CASRSPGQIYEQYF.

V usage is TRBV5-6 and J usage is TRBJ1-4; 7 bases agree with TRBD1. J was trimmed by 0 bases and V by 3 bases; bases with no gene match: 14. The CDR3 has 19 residues. Germline CDR1 SGHDT, CDR2 YYEEEE. CDR3 coding DNA: TGTGCCAGCAGCTGGAGTTGGACGTTTACAGGGGCAACTAATGAAAAACTGTTTTTT. Its translation is CASSWSWTFTGATNEKLFF. Combining the CDR3 with reference TRBV5-6 and TRBJ1-4 gives the whole variable domain DAGVTQSPTHLIKTRGQQVTLRCSPKSGHDTVSWYQQALGQGPQFIFQYYEEEERQRGNFPDRFSGHQFPNYSSELNVNALLLGDSALYLCASSWSWTFTGATNEKLFFGSGTQLSVL.